These 2 T cell receptor beta chains were sequenced from one sample in a study of blood T cell repertoires in COVID-19. Some clones are missing from TCRdb's copy, which holds only in-frame ones; the method was immunoSEQ multiplex PCR. Of around 70,000 clones listed, roughly 78% are singletons. The source material was peripheral blood. These receptors originate from a man aged 55 to 70 with active or convalescent COVID-19.

The rearrangement uses TRBV27 and TRBJ2-7, with a tentative D call TRBD1 (7 bases). Trimming took 6 bases from V and 3 from J, leaving 12 bases between them. The length of the CDR3 is 13 residues. Germline CDR1 and CDR2: MNHEY and SMNVEV (reference sequence). The chain's CDR3 is CASSTGDFYEQYF. The CDR3 DNA is TGTGCCAGCAGCACAGGGGACTTCTACGAGCAGTACTTC.

Regarding this clone: Germline is not matched at one junction end, which may reflect a read error. This chain connects TRBV6-2 or TRBV6-3 to TRBJ1-1; 9 bases line up with TRBD1. This CDR3 is 14 amino acids long. Germline V gene sequence: CDR1 MNHEY, CDR2 SVGEGT. The CDR3 DNA is TGTGCCAGCAGTTCCTTTGGGACAGGGCAAAGGGCTCTCTTT. It specifies CASSSFGTGQRALF.